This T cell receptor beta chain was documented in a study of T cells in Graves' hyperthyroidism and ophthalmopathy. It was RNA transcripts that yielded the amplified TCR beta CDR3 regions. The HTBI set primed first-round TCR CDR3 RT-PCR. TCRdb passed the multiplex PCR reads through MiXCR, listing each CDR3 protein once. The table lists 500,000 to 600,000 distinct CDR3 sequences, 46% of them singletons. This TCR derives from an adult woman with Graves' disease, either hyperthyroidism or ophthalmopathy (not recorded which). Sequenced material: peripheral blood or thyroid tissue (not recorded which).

The CDR3 spells CATSSVEENQNQPQHF. CDR3 coding DNA: TGTGCCACCAGCAGCGTTGAAGAGAACCAAAATCAGCCCCAGCATTTT. V is TRBV15 and J is TRBJ1-5; D remains unclear. The CDR3 length is 16 residues. Looked up from germline, CDR1 is LNHNV and CDR2 is YYDKDF (reference sequence). Trimming removed 3 bases at V and 4 bases at J, with 16 bases between.